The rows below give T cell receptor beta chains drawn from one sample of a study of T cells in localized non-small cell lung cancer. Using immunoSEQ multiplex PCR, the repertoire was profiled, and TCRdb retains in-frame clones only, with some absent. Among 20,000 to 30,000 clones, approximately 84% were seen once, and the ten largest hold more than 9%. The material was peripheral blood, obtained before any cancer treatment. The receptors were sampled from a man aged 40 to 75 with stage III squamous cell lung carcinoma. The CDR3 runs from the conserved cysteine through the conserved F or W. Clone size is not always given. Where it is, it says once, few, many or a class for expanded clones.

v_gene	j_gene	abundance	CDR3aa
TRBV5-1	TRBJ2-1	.	CASKEYNYNEQFF
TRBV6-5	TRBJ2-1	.	CASTPGGSIYEQFF
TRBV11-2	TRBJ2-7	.	CASSLEMVEQYF
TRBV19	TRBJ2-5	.	CASSIGGETQYF
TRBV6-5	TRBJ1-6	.	CASSYRGPNSPLHF
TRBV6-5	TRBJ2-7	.	CASRVPGRWNEQYF
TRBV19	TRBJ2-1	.	CASSSGRRSYNEQFF
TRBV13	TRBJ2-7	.	CASSLSGNSYEQYF
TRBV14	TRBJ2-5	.	CASSLKQDGETQYF
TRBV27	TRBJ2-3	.	CASGYDLSTDTQYF
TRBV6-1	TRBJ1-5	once	CASSEGRGWENQPQHF
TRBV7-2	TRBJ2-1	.	CASSPINEQFF
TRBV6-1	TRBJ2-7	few	CASSGQGWIEQYF
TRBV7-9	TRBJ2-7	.	CASSSDITNRYEQYF
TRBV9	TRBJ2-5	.	CASSVGAGQETQYF
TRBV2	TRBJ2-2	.	CASTGGRLNTGELFF
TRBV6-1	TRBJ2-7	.	CASKAESYEQYF
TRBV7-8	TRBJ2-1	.	CASSLTDNEQFF
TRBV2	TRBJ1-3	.	CASSRVGGSGTIYF
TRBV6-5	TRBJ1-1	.	CASKAFGTEAFF
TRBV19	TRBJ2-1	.	CASSRVLRDEQFF
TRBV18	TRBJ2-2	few	CASSPPTGNTGELFF
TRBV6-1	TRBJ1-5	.	CASSDIGTGPQPQHF
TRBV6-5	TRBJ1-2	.	CASSRQVTYGYTF
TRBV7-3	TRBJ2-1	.	CASRPGGTSASNEQFF
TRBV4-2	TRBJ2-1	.	CASSPRGREGYNEQFF
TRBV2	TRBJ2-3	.	CARARTGLTDTQYF
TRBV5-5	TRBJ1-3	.	CASSLVGGGNTIYF
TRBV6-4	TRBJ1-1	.	CASRPGQSSNTEAFF
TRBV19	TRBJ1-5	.	CASSIGRDQPQHF
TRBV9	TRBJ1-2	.	CASSVAQEGTLIGYTF
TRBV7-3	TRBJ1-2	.	CASSWGTGILNYGYTF
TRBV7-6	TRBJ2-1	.	CASSLTVGRRNNEQFF
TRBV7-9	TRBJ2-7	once	CASSWGDRNYEQYF
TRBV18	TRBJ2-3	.	CASSRGDEDTQYF
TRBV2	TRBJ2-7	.	CASSERTSGWWYEQYF